The 27 T cell receptor beta chains listed next were all sequenced from one sample in a study of synovial regulatory T cells in juvenile arthritis. Clones were read by immunoSEQ multiplex PCR, and TCRdb kept only the in-frame ones, dropping some. The listing records approximately 10,000 clones. The sample comprised Treg cells from blood. Stated subset: remaining (HLA-DR-negative) circulating blood Treg cells. The receptor set was obtained from a donor aged 2-30 years with juvenile idiopathic arthritis.

The chain carries TRBV20-1 and TRBJ1-1; no DNA is available, so the TRBD1 call from TCRdb remains unchecked. This CDR3 comprises 11 residues. No DNA appears here. Germline V gives CDR1 DFQATT, CDR2 SNEGSKA (reference sequence). Here the CDR3 reads CSAGRTGGAFF.

The V gene is TRBV5-1, the J gene TRBJ1-2. The CDR3 is 15 amino acids. The entry carries no DNA sequence. CDR1 and CDR2 (germline): SGHRS, YFSETQ. This CDR3 is CASSSPGGTAYGYTF.

The gene calls are TRBV2 and TRBJ2-7. CDR1 is SNHLY and CDR2 is FYNNEI in the germline V gene. The CDR3 totals 17 residues. No DNA sequence was recorded. This CDR3 is CASTVAADLFGIYEQYF. Full variable domain (outside the CDR3, taken from reference TRBV2 and TRBJ2-7): EPEVTQTPSHQVTQMGQEVILRCVPISNHLYFYWYRQILGQKVEFLVSFYNNEISEKSEIFDDQFSVERPDGSNFTLKIRSTKLEDSAMYFCASTVAADLFGIYEQYFGPGTRLTVT.

CDR3 residues: CASSLEAESSGNTIYF. V is TRBV5-1 and J is TRBJ1-3. This CDR3 region has 16 residues. No DNA was logged. Per the germline V gene, CDR1 is SGHRS and CDR2 is YFSETQ.

This CDR3 reads CAISATSGEQYF. The chain uses TRBV10-3 and TRBJ2-7; TCRdb calls TRBD2, which cannot be checked without DNA. CDR3 length: 12 amino acids. The protein alone is recorded here. Germline values: CDR1 ENHRY, CDR2 SYGVKD.

The V call is TRBV7-9, the J call TRBJ1-2. The CDR3 spans 13 residues. The nucleotide record is missing. CDR1 is SEHNR and CDR2 is FQNEAQ in the germline V gene (reference sequence). The CDR3 spells CASSLRPLYGYTF.

CDR3 sequence reads: CASSKTVSGNTIYF. The rearrangement links TRBV7-9 to TRBJ1-3; the D call from TCRdb, TRBD1, cannot be confirmed without DNA. The CDR3 totals 14 residues. A DNA sequence was not provided. Per the germline V gene, CDR1 is SEHNR and CDR2 is FQNEAQ (reference sequence).

The rearrangement links TRBV6-5 to TRBJ1-2. Germline values: CDR1 MNHEY, CDR2 SVGAGI. The CDR3 runs 13 residues. No DNA has been recorded. The CDR3 loop is CASSGTQAYGYTF.

V and J are TRBV18 and TRBJ2-1; TCRdb's D call of TRBD1 is untestable without DNA. The CDR3 covers 12 residues. The entry carries no DNA sequence. The germline CDR1 and CDR2 sequences are KGHSH and LQKENI. CDR3 amino acids: CASSPGTDEQFF.

This clone is medium-sized by frequency. The chain recombines TRBV10-3 with TRBJ1-3; no DNA is available, so the TRBD1 call from TCRdb remains unchecked. Germline V gene sequence: CDR1 ENHRY, CDR2 SYGVKD. The CDR3 length is 13 residues. The DNA is unrecorded. This CDR3 is CAIGTASGNTIYF.

The chain links TRBV5-1 to TRBJ2-7; the TCRdb call, TRBD1, lacks DNA for checking. Germline CDR1 SGHRS, CDR2 YFSETQ. This CDR3 comprises 14 residues. The DNA is unrecorded. This chain's CDR3 is CASYDDPQGYEQYF.

This sequence joins TRBV2 and TRBJ2-7; TCRdb indicates TRBD1, and absent DNA this call remains unverified. The CDR3 has 14 residues. The nucleotide record is missing. Germline CDR1 reads SNHLY; CDR2 reads FYNNEI. CDR3 loop: CASSDLQYSYEQYF.

The chain has TRBV25-1 and TRBJ1-5; TCRdb reports TRBD1, a call that lacks DNA to check it against. Germline V gene data show CDR1 as MGHDK and CDR2 as SYGVNS. The CDR3 covers 14 residues. A DNA sequence was not provided. The CDR3 sequence: CASSERGYNQPQHF. Combining the CDR3 with reference TRBV25-1 and TRBJ1-5 gives the whole variable domain EADIYQTPRYLVIGTGKKITLECSQTMGHDKMYWYQQDPGMELHLIHYSYGVNSTEKGDLSSESTVSRIRTEHFPLTLESARPSHTSQYLCASSERGYNQPQHFGDGTRLSIL.

This clone is deemed medium-sized (0.01 to 0.1%) by its frequency. The chain uses TRBV19 and TRBJ2-7; with no DNA, the TCRdb D assignment of TRBD1 cannot be verified. Germline CDR1 reads LNHDA; CDR2 reads SQIVND (reference sequence). This CDR3 has 12 amino acids. No DNA has been recorded. CDR3 sequence: CASDSGTGEQYF.

This rearrangement joins TRBV5-1 to TRBJ1-1. The CDR3 is 15 residues long. No DNA is given. Germline CDR1 is SGHRS and CDR2 is YFSETQ. CDR3 sequence reads: CASSLGPRPNTEAFF.

The V and J genes are TRBV5-4 and TRBJ2-4; TCRdb's assignment of TRBD2 cannot be checked, as there is no DNA. Looked up from germline, CDR1 is SGHNT and CDR2 is YYREEE (reference sequence). The CDR3 length is 13 residues. The record lacks a DNA sequence. This chain's CDR3 is CASSAATKNIQYF.

The chain combines TRBV6-5 with TRBJ1-2. Germline V gives CDR1 MNHEY, CDR2 SVGAGI. The CDR3 runs to 13 residues. The entry carries no DNA sequence. CDR3 region: CASWELGVVGYTF.

V is TRBV5-6 and J is TRBJ2-7; TCRdb's assignment of TRBD1 cannot be checked, as there is no DNA. This CDR3 is built from 14 residues. No DNA was logged. Germline V lookup: CDR1 SGHDT, CDR2 YYEEEE. CDR3 region: CASSLLTRPYEQYF.

V usage is TRBV4-1 and J usage is TRBJ2-7; TCRdb reports TRBD2, a call that lacks DNA to check it against. The CDR3 length is 16 residues. DNA is not recorded here. Germline V gene lookup returns CDR1 MGHRA and CDR2 YSYEKL. This CDR3 reads CASSLQTAVSSYEQYF.

J is TRBJ2-7 and V is TRBV28; TCRdb indicates TRBD2, and absent DNA this call remains unverified. Germline assignment: CDR1 MDHEN and CDR2 SYDVKM. The CDR3 totals 16 residues. Only the protein sequence is given. The CDR3 loop is CASSQPSDPRSYEQYF.

The chain recombines TRBV4-3 with TRBJ2-1. The CDR3 has 16 amino acids. No nucleotide data were recorded. The germline V gene has CDR1 LGHNA and CDR2 YSLEER. The CDR3 sequence is CASSLVGLGGHNEQFF.

The rearrangement joins TRBV18 to TRBJ2-7; TCRdb selects TRBD1, and the lack of DNA leaves this call unchecked. Germline V lookup: CDR1 KGHSH, CDR2 LQKENI. The CDR3 is 14 residues long. The entry carries no DNA sequence. The CDR3 here is CASSPGRGTYEQYF.

This chain joins TRBV6-1 and TRBJ2-7. Germline loops: CDR1 MNHNS, CDR2 SASEGT. CDR3 length: 14 residues. Only the protein is on record. Here the CDR3 reads CASVWTGTSYEQYF.

This sequence joins TRBV18 and TRBJ2-7; there is no DNA to check the TCRdb D call of TRBD1. CDR3 size: 13 residues. A DNA sequence was not provided. Germline loops: CDR1 KGHSH, CDR2 LQKENI. The CDR3: CASSPEQAYEQYF.

The chain links TRBV5-4 to TRBJ1-1. Per the germline V gene, CDR1 is SGHNT and CDR2 is YYREEE (reference sequence). The CDR3 loop spans 15 amino acids. The coding DNA is unavailable. CDR3 amino acids: CASSLARSGNTEAFF.

V gene TRBV7-3 combines with J gene TRBJ1-3; TCRdb lists TRBD1, though no DNA is available to test this call. The CDR3 runs 16 residues. The record lacks a DNA sequence. CDR1 and CDR2 (germline): SGHTA, FQGTGA. CDR3: CASSSPGQGGGNTIYF.

The chain combines TRBV6-6 with TRBJ1-1. This CDR3 is built from 14 residues. DNA was not recorded. The germline CDR1 and CDR2 sequences are MNHNY and SVGAGI (reference sequence). This CDR3 is CASGWGYSDTEAFF.